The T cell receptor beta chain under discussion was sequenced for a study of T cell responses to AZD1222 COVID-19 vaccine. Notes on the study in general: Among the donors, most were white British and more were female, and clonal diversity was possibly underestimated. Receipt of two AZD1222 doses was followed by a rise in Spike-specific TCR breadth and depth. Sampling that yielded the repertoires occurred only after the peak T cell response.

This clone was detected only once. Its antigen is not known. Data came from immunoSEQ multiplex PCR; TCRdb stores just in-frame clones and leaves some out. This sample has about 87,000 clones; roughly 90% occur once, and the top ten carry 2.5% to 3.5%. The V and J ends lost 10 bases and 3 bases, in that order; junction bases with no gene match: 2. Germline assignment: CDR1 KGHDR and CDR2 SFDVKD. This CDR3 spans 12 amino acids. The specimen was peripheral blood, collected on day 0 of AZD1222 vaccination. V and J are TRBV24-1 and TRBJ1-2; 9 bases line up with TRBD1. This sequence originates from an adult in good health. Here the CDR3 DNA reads TGTGCCACTAGGGACAGGGACTATGGCTACACCTTC. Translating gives CATRDRDYGYTF.